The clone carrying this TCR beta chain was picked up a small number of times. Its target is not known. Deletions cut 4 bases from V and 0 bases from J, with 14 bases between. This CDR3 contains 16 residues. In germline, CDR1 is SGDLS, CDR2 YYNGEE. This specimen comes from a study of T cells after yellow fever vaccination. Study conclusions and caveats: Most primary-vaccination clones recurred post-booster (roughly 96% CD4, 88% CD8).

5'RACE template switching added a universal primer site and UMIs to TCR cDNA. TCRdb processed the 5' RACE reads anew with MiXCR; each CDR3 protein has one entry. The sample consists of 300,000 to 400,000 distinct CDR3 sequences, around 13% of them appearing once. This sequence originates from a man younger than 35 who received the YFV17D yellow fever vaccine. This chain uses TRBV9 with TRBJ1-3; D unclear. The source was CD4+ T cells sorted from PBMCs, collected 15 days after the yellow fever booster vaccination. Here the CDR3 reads CASSPRLTVSGNTIYF. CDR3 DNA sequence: TGTGCCAGCAGCCCTCGATTAACAGTCTCTGGAAACACCATATATTTT.